Presented here are 18 T cell receptor beta chains from one specimen sequenced in a study of beta chain features in type 1 diabetes. Since all of the isolated RNA was reverse transcribed, expressed TCRB transcripts were what got sequenced. Sequencing was performed with immunoSEQ multiplex PCR; in TCRdb, only in-frame clones are kept and a portion is missing. This table has roughly 380,000 clones, around 20% appearing once. The sequenced material came from naive CD4+ T cells from blood. These receptor sequences come from a young woman in good health.

Only a few counts were recorded for this clone. This chain links TRBV23-1 with TRBJ1-5; a weak D match, TRBD1 (5 bases). TRBV23-1 is an open reading frame whose function is uncertain. Trimming shortened V by 3 bases and J by 6 bases, and 18 bases separated the two germline ends. The CDR3 has 16 residues. CDR3 DNA: TGCGCCAGCAGTCACCCGGGACTCATAAGTCTTCAGCCCCAGCATTTT. This sequence encodes CASSHPGLISLQPQHF.

This clone was recorded a few times. The chain has TRBV7-2 and TRBJ2-3, with 13 bases fitting TRBD2. V trimming: 4 bases; J trimming: 6 bases; junction bases outside the gene matches: 7. The CDR3 sequence is 16 residues long. The V gene's germline CDR1 is SGHTA and CDR2 FQGNSA. The CDR3 region is CASSSRLAGGPDTQYF. The CDR3 nucleotides are TGTGCCAGCAGCTCCCGACTAGCGGGGGGTCCCGATACGCAGTATTTT.

This clone was observed a few times. The chain combines TRBV28 with TRBJ1-1; D is undetermined. Germline V gene sequence: CDR1 MDHEN, CDR2 SYDVKM. Trimming took off 1 base at V and 11 bases at J, with 8 bases between the two ends. This CDR3 comprises 11 residues. The CDR3 DNA reads as TGTGCCAGCAGTTTATTTATGAGGGCTTTCTTT. This codes for CASSLFMRAFF.

In this sample, this clone turned up a few times. The V and J genes are TRBV7-9 and TRBJ2-7; D is ambiguous. This CDR3 region has 12 residues. The germline V and J ends were trimmed by 3 bases and 2 bases, with 5 bases remaining between them. CDR1 is SEHNR and CDR2 is FQNEAQ in the germline V gene (reference sequence). CDR3 sequence (DNA): TGTGCCAGCAGCTTCTATACCTACGAGCAGTACTTC. Residues: CASSFYTYEQYF.

The CDR3 protein is CASSRLGAEQFF. CDR3 coding DNA: TGCGCCAGCAGCCGACTAGGCGCTGAGCAGTTCTTC. The chain uses TRBV4-1 and TRBJ2-1, with a tentative D call TRBD2 (6 bases). The V gene lost 4 bases and the J gene lost 9 bases, with 10 bases spanning the gap. The CDR3 contains 12 residues. The germline V gene has CDR1 MGHRA and CDR2 YSYEKL.

The chain is built from TRBV21-1 and TRBJ2-7; TRBD1, as called in the table, went unchecked against the DNA. TRBV21-1 is designated a pseudogene. The CDR3 length is 15 residues. The CDR3 loop reads CASSKASGQSYEQYF. CDR3 bases: TGTGCCAGCAGCAAAGCGTCGGGACAGTCCTACGAGCAGTACTTC.

The chain joins TRBV7-2 to TRBJ2-2; 7 nucleotides align to TRBD1. The germline V gene encodes CDR1 SGHTA and CDR2 FQGNSA. There are 14 residues in the CDR3. The V segment lost 5 bases and the J segment 9 bases; nucleotides outside the gene matches: 9. The CDR3 sequence: CASSLDRDTWELFF. CDR3 in DNA: TGTGCCAGCAGCCTCGACAGGGATACCTGGGAGCTGTTTTTT.

This clone was seen more than once but under ten times. The V and J genes are TRBV7-9 and TRBJ2-5; 14 positions match TRBD2. This CDR3 has 15 amino acids. Germline V gene sequence: CDR1 SEHNR, CDR2 FQNEAQ (reference sequence). The V gene end was trimmed by 5 bases and the J gene end by 6 bases; junction bases not matched to a gene: 5. The CDR3 here is CASSPGLAGGKTQYF. The CDR3 DNA sequence: TGTGCCAGCAGCCCCGGACTAGCGGGGGGAAAGACCCAGTACTTC.

The V and J genes are TRBV18 and TRBJ1-2; TRBD1 agrees at 8 bases. CDR1 and CDR2 (germline): KGHSH, LQKENI. V trimming: 6 bases; J trimming: 3 bases; junction bases outside the gene matches: 6. There are 14 residues in the CDR3. The CDR3 protein is CASSPGQAYYGYTF. CDR3 in DNA: TGTGCCAGCTCGCCGGGACAGGCGTACTATGGCTACACCTTC.

The V and J genes are TRBV6-1 and TRBJ1-5, with 7 bases matching TRBD1. J lost 6 bases, V lost 0 bases, and 2 bases had no gene match. The germline V gene has CDR1 MNHNS and CDR2 SASEGT. CDR3 length equals 14 residues. CDR3 residues: CASSEAGTAQPQHF. Here the CDR3 DNA reads TGTGCCAGCAGTGAAGCAGGGACAGCTCAGCCCCAGCATTTT.

The chain joins TRBV9 to TRBJ2-7, with D maybe TRBD2 (6 bases). Germline V lookup: CDR1 SGDLS, CDR2 YYNGEE. V lost 0 bases to trimming and J lost 2 bases, with 9 bases between them. This CDR3 spans 14 amino acids. In DNA form, the CDR3 reads TGTGCCAGCAGCGTAGAGCCGGGAGCCTACGAGCAGTACTTC. Residues: CASSVEPGAYEQYF.

The chain recombines TRBV4-1 with TRBJ1-6, with TRBD1 as a possible D gene (5 bases). V lost 4 bases and J lost 5, with 9 bases in between. Germline values: CDR1 MGHRA, CDR2 YSYEKL. The CDR3 has 14 amino acids. CDR3 DNA: TGCGCCAGCAGCCCTCAGGGAAATAATTCACCCCTCCACTTT. Encoded protein: CASSPQGNNSPLHF.

This sequence joins TRBV7-9 and TRBJ2-1, with D possibly TRBD1 on 5 matching bases. Per the germline V gene, CDR1 is SEHNR and CDR2 is FQNEAQ (reference sequence). V lost 4 bases and J lost 7, with 8 bases in between. The CDR3 covers 12 residues. The CDR3 DNA reads as TGTGCCAGCAGCTCAGGGTGGAATGAGCAGTTCTTC. Protein product: CASSSGWNEQFF. Together with reference TRBV7-9 and TRBJ2-1, the CDR3 gives the full variable domain: DTGVSQNPRHKITKRGQNVTFRCDPISEHNRLYWYRQTLGQGPEFLTYFQNEAQLEKSRLLSDRFSAERPKGSFSTLEIQRTEQGDSAMYLCASSSGWNEQFFGPGTRLTVL.

This clone came up a few times. The V call is TRBV1, the J call TRBJ2-7; TRBD2 reflects the table's D call only, with no check against the DNA. TRBV1 is assigned pseudogene status. CDR3 length equals 15 residues. The CDR3 region is CTSSQARGGTYEQYF. The CDR3 nucleotides read TGCACCAGCAGCCAAGCGAGGGGAGGGACCTACGAGCAGTACTTC.

There are a few counts of this clone. J is TRBJ2-5 and V is TRBV9; a possible D gene is TRBD2 (5 bases). This CDR3 spans 14 amino acids. CDR1 and CDR2 (germline): SGDLS, YYNGEE. The V and J ends lost 0 bases and 5 bases respectively, with 11 bases between them. Here the CDR3 DNA reads TGTGCCAGCAGCGTAGGGTCTAGCAGTGAGACCCAGTACTTC. Amino acids: CASSVGSSSETQYF.

This chain connects TRBV25-1 to TRBJ2-2; a possible D gene is TRBD1 (6 bases). V was trimmed by 3 bases and J by 3 bases, leaving 11 bases between them. The CDR3 is 15 residues long. Germline loops: CDR1 MGHDK, CDR2 SYGVNS. The CDR3 sequence is CASSDRDKYTGELFF. The CDR3 DNA sequence: TGTGCCAGCAGTGATAGGGACAAGTACACCGGGGAGCTGTTTTTT.

The genes are TRBV2 and TRBJ1-1; D not certain. The CDR3 is 13 amino acids. CDR1 and CDR2 (germline): SNHLY, FYNNEI. The V and J ends lost 6 bases and 1 base respectively, with 9 bases between them. The CDR3 loop reads CASSRESNTEAFF. CDR3 bases: TGTGCCAGCAGCCGGGAATCGAACACTGAAGCTTTCTTT.

This clone was seen more than once but under ten times. The chain carries TRBV5-4 and TRBJ2-7; 7 bases are shared with TRBD2. The germline gives CDR1 SGHNT, CDR2 YYREEE (reference sequence). V trimming: 0 bases; J trimming: 2 bases; junction bases outside the gene matches: 2. The CDR3 has 14 amino acids. The CDR3 spells CASSLGGRAYEQYF. The CDR3 region has the DNA TGTGCCAGCAGCTTGGGCGGGAGAGCCTACGAGCAGTACTTC. Supplemented by reference TRBV5-4 and TRBJ2-7, the full variable domain reads ETGVTQSPTHLIKTRGQQVTLRCSSQSGHNTVSWYQQALGQGPQFIFQYYREEENGRGNFPPRFSGLQFPNYSSELNVNALELDDSALYLCASSLGGRAYEQYFGPGTRLTVT.